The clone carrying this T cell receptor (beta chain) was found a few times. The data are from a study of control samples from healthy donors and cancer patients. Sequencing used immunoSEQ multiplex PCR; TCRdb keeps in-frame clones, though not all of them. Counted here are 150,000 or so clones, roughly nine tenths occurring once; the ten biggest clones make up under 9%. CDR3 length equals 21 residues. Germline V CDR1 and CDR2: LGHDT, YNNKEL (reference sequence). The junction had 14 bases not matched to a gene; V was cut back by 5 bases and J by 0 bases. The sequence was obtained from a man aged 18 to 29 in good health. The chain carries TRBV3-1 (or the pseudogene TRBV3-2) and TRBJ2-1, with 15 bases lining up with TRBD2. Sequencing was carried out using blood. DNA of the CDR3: TGTGCCAGCAGCAACAACAACCGGGGGACTAGCGGGGGGAGCTCCTACAATGAGCAGTTCTTC. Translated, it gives CASSNNNRGTSGGSSYNEQFF.